The next 6 T cell receptor beta chains were all read from a single sample in a study of T cells expressing NK-cell markers. Reanalyzing the 5' RACE reads, TCRdb keeps one entry per CDR3 protein, without DNA. The sample table sets out some 500,000 distinct CDR3 sequences. The source material was blood T cells: a sorted CD56 or NKG2C T cell subset, CD4+ or CD8+ T cells, or bulk PBMC T cells (not recorded which). The receptors shown here come from a woman aged 45 to 65 in good health.

J is TRBJ2-1 and V is TRBV28; TCRdb's D gene call, TRBD2, goes unchecked for lack of DNA. Looked up from germline, CDR1 is MDHEN and CDR2 is SYDVKM. CDR3 length: 16 residues. The CDR3 protein is CASSSLAGDSYNEQFF.

V usage is TRBV5-1 and J usage is TRBJ2-1; the D call from TCRdb, TRBD2, cannot be confirmed without DNA. The V gene's germline CDR1 is SGHRS and CDR2 YFSETQ. This CDR3 has 16 residues. The CDR3 sequence: CASSLAPSGLLNEQFF. The whole variable domain, filled in from reference TRBV5-1 and TRBJ2-1, reads KAGVTQTPRYLIKTRGQQVTLSCSPISGHRSVSWYQQTPGQGLQFLFEYFSETQRNKGNFPGRFSGRQFSNSRSEMNVSTLELGDSALYLCASSLAPSGLLNEQFFGPGTRLTVL.

The chain couples TRBV5-6 to TRBJ2-1; as DNA is missing, the TRBD2 call by TCRdb cannot be tested. The CDR3 is 17 amino acids. Germline V gene lookup returns CDR1 SGHDT and CDR2 YYEEEE. CDR3: CATSLSGFAGGYNEQFF.

This chain joins TRBV11-3 and TRBJ1-1; TCRdb returns TRBD1, unconfirmable since there is no DNA. The CDR3 has 16 amino acids. From germline, CDR1 is SGHNT and CDR2 YENEEA. The CDR3 sequence: CASSLGAIGGNTEAFF. The variable domain in full, with the rest retrieved from reference TRBV11-3 and TRBJ1-1, is EAGVVQSPRYKIIEKKQPVAFWCNPISGHNTLYWYLQNLGQGPELLIRYENEEAVDDSQLPKDRFSAERLKGVDSTLKIQPAELGDSAVYLCASSLGAIGGNTEAFFGQGTRLTVV.

Here the CDR3 reads CASSLKGGIGTGSYEQYF. This rearrangement joins TRBV5-1 to TRBJ2-7; TCRdb gives TRBD1 as the D gene, but with no DNA this cannot be confirmed. The CDR3 extends over 18 amino acids. The germline gives CDR1 SGHRS, CDR2 YFSETQ.

The genes are TRBV10-2 and TRBJ2-5. This CDR3 spans 14 amino acids. The germline V gene has CDR1 WSHSY and CDR2 SAAADI. This CDR3 reads CASSETGFQETQYF.